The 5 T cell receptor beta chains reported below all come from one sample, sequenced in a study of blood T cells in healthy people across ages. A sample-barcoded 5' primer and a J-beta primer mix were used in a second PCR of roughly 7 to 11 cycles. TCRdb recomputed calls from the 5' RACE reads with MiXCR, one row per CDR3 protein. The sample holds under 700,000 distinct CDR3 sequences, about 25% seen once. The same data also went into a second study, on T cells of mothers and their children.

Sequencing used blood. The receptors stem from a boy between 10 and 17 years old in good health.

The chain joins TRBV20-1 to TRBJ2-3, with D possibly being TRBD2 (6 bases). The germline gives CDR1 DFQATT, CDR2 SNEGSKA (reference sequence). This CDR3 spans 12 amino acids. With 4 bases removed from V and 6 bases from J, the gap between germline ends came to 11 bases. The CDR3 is CSATPGGDTQYF. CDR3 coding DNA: TGCAGTGCTACCCCCGGAGGGGATACGCAGTATTTT.

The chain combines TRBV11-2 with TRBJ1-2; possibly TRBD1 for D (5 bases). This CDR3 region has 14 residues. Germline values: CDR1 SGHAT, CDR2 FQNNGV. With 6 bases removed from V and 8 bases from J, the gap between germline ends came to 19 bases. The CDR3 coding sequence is TGTGCCAGCAGGGGGTCCCCGGGACTAGGAGGCTACACCTTC. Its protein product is CASRGSPGLGGYTF. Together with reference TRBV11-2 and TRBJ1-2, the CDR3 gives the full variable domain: EAGVAQSPRYKIIEKRQSVAFWCNPISGHATLYWYQQILGQGPKLLIQFQNNGVVDDSQLPKDRFSAERLKGVDSTLKIQPAKLEDSAVYLCASRGSPGLGGYTFGSGTRLTVV.

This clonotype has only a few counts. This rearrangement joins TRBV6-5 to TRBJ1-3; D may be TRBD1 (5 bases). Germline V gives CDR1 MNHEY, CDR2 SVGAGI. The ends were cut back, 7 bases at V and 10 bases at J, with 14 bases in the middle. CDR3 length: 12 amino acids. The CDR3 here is CASIGPWGTIYF. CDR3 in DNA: TGTGCCAGCATCGGTCCCTGGGGGACCATATATTTT.

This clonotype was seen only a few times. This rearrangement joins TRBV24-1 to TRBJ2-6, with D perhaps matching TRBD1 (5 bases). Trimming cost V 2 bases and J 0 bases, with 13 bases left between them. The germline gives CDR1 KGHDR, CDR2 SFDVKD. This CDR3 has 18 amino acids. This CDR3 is CATSDSALGDSGANVLTF. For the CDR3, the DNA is TGTGCCACCAGTGATTCGGCGTTAGGGGACTCTGGGGCCAACGTCCTGACTTTC.

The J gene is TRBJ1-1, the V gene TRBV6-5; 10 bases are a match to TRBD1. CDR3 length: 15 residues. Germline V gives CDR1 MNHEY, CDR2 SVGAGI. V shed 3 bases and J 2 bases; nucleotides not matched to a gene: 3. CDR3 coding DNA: TGTGCCAGCAGTTATGGGACAGGGGCAAACACTGAAGCTTTCTTT. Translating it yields CASSYGTGANTEAFF.